The TCR beta chain described here comes from a study of OX40 agonist ivuxolimab in advanced cancers. At the level of the study: Six ivuxolimab dose levels, 0.01 to 10 mg/kg, were given intravenously every 2 weeks. From roughly 20 to 90 years was the age range, with a mean of about 54 years, and approximately 80% were male. The study's findings and limits: On average, CD8+ T cells showed a greater number of expanded clones than CD4+.

Turning to this clone: What it binds is not known. The CDR3 carries no conserved terminal phenylalanine or tryptophan, so it likely arises from a read error.

V lost 1 base and J lost 5, with 12 bases in between. CDR1 SGHDT and CDR2 YYEEEE come from the germline V gene. This CDR3 region has 14 residues. The assay was immunoSEQ multiplex PCR, and TCRdb's table has in-frame clones only and misses some. Of about 78,000 clones listed, around 87% are singletons. The chain couples TRBV5-6 to TRBJ1-1; the D gene is possibly TRBD1 (5 bases). This TCR was recovered from an adult with an advanced solid tumor such as melanoma, head and neck, liver or kidney cancer. Material: CD4+ or CD8+ T cells sorted from blood, obtained in a trial of the OX40 agonist ivuxolimab. CDR3 sequence: CASSLTAGLTEAFL. The CDR3 region has the DNA TGTGCCAGCAGCTTGACGGCAGGGTTGACTGAAGCTTTCCTT.